This TCR beta chain appears in the sequencing data of a study of PD-1 blockade in classical Hodgkin lymphoma. As for the study in general: It was nivolumab at 3 mg/kg, given intravenously every 2 weeks, that patients received. Study outcomes and limitations: The study reported lower baseline TCR diversity in newly diagnosed patients than in healthy donors. There was a significant rise in CD4+ TCR diversity by C4D1, with no such rise for CD8+.

V lost 1 base and J lost 0, with 13 bases in between. CDR1 is MNHEY and CDR2 is SMNVEV in the germline V gene (reference sequence). CDR3 length equals 16 residues. Time point given: cycle 4 day 1 (C4D1), after more than 5 weeks of nivolumab. Every patient experienced relapse after autologous stem cell transplantation, and brentuximab vedotin exposure varied. Concerning this clone: Its antigen is not identified.

Only in-frame clones appear in the TCRdb table, and some are missing; sequencing was by immunoSEQ multiplex PCR. The table includes roughly 48,000 clones, about nine tenths detected once. The chain has TRBV27 and TRBJ2-7; the D is unclear. The receptor was derived from a human donor with classical Hodgkin lymphoma. Sequenced here: peripheral blood mononuclear cells (PBMCs), sampled before the fourth cycle of nivolumab. The CDR3 sequence is CASSLLATQNSYEQYF. Written as DNA, the CDR3 is TGTGCCAGCAGTTTATTAGCAACGCAAAACTCCTACGAGCAGTACTTC.